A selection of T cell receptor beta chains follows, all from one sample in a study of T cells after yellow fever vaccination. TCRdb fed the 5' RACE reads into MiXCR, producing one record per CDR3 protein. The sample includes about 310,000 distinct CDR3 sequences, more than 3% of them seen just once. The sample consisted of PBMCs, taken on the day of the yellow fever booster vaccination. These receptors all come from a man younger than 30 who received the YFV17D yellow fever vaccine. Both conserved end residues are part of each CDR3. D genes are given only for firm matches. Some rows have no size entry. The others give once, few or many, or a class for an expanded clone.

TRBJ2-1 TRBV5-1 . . TGCGCCAGCAGCTTGGCCGCAGGGGCTTTCCCGATAAATGAGCAGTTCTTC CASSLAAGAFPINEQFF
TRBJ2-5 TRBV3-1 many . TGTGCCAGCAGCCAATTTAGGGGGGAGACCCAGTACTTC CASSQFRGETQYF
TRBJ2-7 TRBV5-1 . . TGCGCCAGCAGCTTCACCGGGACCTTCTCCTACGAGCAGTACTTC CASSFTGTFSYEQYF
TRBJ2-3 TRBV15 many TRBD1 TGTGCCACCAGCAGAACTAACAGGGGAGATACGCAGTATTTT CATSRTNRGDTQYF
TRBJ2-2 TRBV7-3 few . TGTGCCAGCAGCTCTCAGGGGTGGACCGGGGAGCTGTTTTTT CASSSQGWTGELFF
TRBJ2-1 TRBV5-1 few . TGCGCCAGCAGCTTGGCCGCAGGGGCCTACAATGAGCAGTTCTTC CASSLAAGAYNEQFF
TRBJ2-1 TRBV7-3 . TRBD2 TGTGCCAGCAGTCAAACAACGGGGGGTGAGCAGTTCTTC CASSQTTGGEQFF
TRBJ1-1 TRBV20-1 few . TGCAGTGCTCGACGGCAGGTGGGCACTGAAGCTTTCTTT CSARRQVGTEAFF
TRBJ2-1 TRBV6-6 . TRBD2 TGTGCCAGCTCTACCAGCGGGGGTGGGGATGAGCAGTTCTTC CASSTSGGGDEQFF
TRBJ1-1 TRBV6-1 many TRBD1 TGTGCCAGCAGGGGACAGGGTGCCGACCGCCCCAAGGTGAACACTGAAGCTTTCTTT CASRGQGADRPKVNTEAFF
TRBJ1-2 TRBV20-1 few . TGCAGTGCTAGAGATGGCCCAGGACGTGGCTACACCTTC CSARDGPGRGYTF
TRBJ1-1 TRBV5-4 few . TGTGCCAGCAGCCCCTGGGGGTTATACACTGAAGCTTTCTTT CASSPWGLYTEAFF
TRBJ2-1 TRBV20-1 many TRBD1 TGCAGTGCGAGGACAGGGCTCTACAATGAGCAGTTCTTC CSARTGLYNEQFF
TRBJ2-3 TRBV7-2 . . TGTGCCAGCAGCTTAAATTCGGGCCCAGATACGCAGTATTTT CASSLNSGPDTQYF
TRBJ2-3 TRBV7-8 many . TGTGCCAGCAGCCGGGACCCTATTCTGGCAGATACGCAGTATTTT CASSRDPILADTQYF
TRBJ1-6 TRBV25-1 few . TGTGCCAGCAGCCGAGGGGCGGATAATTCACCCCTCCACTTT CASSRGADNSPLHF
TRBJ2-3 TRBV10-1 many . TGCGCCAGCAGTGAGTCGGATACGCAGTATTTT CASSESDTQYF
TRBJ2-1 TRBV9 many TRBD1 TGTGCCAGCAGCGTTCAGGGGGCAACCTACAATGAGCAGTTCTTC CASSVQGATYNEQFF
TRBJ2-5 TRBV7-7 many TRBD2 TGTGCTAGCAGCCTACTAGCGGGGATAGGAGAGACCCAGTACTTC CASSLLAGIGETQYF
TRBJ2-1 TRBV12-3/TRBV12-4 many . TGTGCCAGCAGTTTACCCGACGGTGGTTACAATGAGCAGTTCTTC CASSLPDGGYNEQFF
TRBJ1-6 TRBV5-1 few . TGCGCCAGCAGCGCCGAGGGCCATAATTCACCCCTCCACTTT CASSAEGHNSPLHF
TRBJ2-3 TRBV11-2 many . TGTGCCAGCAGCTTTCAGAGAGGCACAGATACGCAGTATTTT CASSFQRGTDTQYF
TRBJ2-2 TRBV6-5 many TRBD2 TGTGCCAGCAGGGGACTAGCGGGGGTGCTGAACACCGGGGAGCTGTTTTTT CASRGLAGVLNTGELFF
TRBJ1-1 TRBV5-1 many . TGCGCCAGCACCTGGCGGGGCGCGGGCACTGAAGCTTTCTTT CASTWRGAGTEAFF
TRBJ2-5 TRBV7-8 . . TGTGCCAGCAGCTTTCGCAGGCTAACCCTGGAAGAGACCCAGTACTTC CASSFRRLTLEETQYF
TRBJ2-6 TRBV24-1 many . TGTGCCACCAGTGAAGGTCAAGCTGGGGCCAACGTCCTGACTTTC CATSEGQAGANVLTF
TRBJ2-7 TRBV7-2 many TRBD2 TGTGCCAGCAGGCCTGGGACTAGCGGGGGGGCCCGGTTC CASRPGTSGGARF
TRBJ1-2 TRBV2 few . TGTGCCAGCAGTGAACTCCCCACAGGGAACGGCTACACCTTC CASSELPTGNGYTF
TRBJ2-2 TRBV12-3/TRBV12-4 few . TGTGCCAGCAGACTGGGGGGAGCTTTAACCGGGGAGCTGTTTTTT CASRLGGALTGELFF
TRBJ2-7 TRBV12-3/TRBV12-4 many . TGTGCCAGCAGTTGGGTCCTTCAGGGGTGGGGTCACTCCTACGAGCAGTACTTC CASSWVLQGWGHSYEQYF
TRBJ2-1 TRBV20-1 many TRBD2 TGCAGTGCTAGACCAAAAATCGGACTAGCGGGGGGGGATATTAGCTCCTACAATGAGCAGTTCTTC CSARPKIGLAGGDISSYNEQFF
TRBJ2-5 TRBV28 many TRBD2 TGTGCCAGCAGTTTCGGGCGGGGGAGGGAGACCCAGTACTTC CASSFGRGRETQYF
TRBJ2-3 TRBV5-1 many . TGCGCCAGCCATCCCCAGAAAAGAGTGCGGGGTGGCACAGATACGCAGTATTTT CASHPQKRVRGGTDTQYF
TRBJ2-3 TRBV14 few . TGTGCCAGCAGCCCCGAGGAGGGTTATAGGGCAGATACGCAGTATTTT CASSPEEGYRADTQYF
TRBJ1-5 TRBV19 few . TGTGCCAGTAGTATAAACCAAAACCGGGCATCCTCAGGTCGTCAGCCCCAGCATTTT CASSINQNRASSGRQPQHF
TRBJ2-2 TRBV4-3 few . TGCGCCAGCAGCCAAACTGTGGGGTACACCGGGGAGCTGTTTTTT CASSQTVGYTGELFF
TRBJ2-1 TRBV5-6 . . TGTGCCAGCAGCTTGGGTGGGGCACTGTTCTTC CASSLGGALFF
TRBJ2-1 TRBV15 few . TGTGCCACCAGCAGACTACTAAATGAGCAGTTCTTC CATSRLLNEQFF
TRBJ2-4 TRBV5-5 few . TGTGCCAGCAGCTTAAGCCCATCCGTTGCCAAAAACATTCAGTACTTC CASSLSPSVAKNIQYF
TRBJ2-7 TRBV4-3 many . TGCGCCAGCAGCCAGTATGGAGGGACAGACGGCATCTACGAGCAGTACTTC CASSQYGGTDGIYEQYF
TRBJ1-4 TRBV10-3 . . TGTGCCATCAGGCCTTTGCGTTCCGAAAAACTGTTTTTT CAIRPLRSEKLFF
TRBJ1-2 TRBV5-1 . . TGCGCCAGCAGCTTGGCCGTGGAAGGGATCCATGGCTACACCTTC CASSLAVEGIHGYTF
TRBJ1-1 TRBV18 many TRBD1 TGTGCCAGCTCACCAAGGACAGGGGGTACTGAAGCTTTCTTT CASSPRTGGTEAFF
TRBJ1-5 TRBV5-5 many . TGTGCCAGCAGCTTCGGATATAGCAATCAGCCCCAGCATTTT CASSFGYSNQPQHF
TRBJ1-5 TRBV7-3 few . TGTGCCAGCAGCTTAACCGGGGACAGCAATCAGCCCCAGCATTTT CASSLTGDSNQPQHF